The clone carrying this T cell receptor beta chain was picked up one time. The J segment lost 5 bases and the V segment lost 4 bases, leaving 8 bases of the junction unmatched. The CDR3 sequence is 15 residues long. Germline lookup yields CDR1 LNHDA and CDR2 SQIVND (reference sequence). Authors' processing steps: Amplification of reference gene primers was used by the study to estimate nucleated cell counts. TCRdb's copy holds only in-frame clones and misses some; the assay was immunoSEQ multiplex PCR. V, J and clone size derive from that table, while D and trimming were established from the DNA sequence. The sample shows about 400,000 clones, around 90% of them seen only once. These data originate in a study of blood T cell repertoires in COVID-19. Study in general: Spain, Italy and the United States supplied samples that represented acute and convalescent COVID-19. Sources were T cells, B-cell-depleted T cells, or PBMCs; the material itself was cDNA or gDNA.

The clonotype comes from a man in his forties or fifties with acute or convalescent COVID-19. The V and J genes are TRBV19 and TRBJ1-5; 7 bases map to TRBD1. The sample comprised peripheral blood. The CDR3 is CASSSLRGRDQPQHF. CDR3 nucleotide sequence: TGTGCCAGTAGTAGCTTAAGGGGGCGAGATCAGCCCCAGCATTTT. The whole variable domain, remainder taken from reference TRBV19 and TRBJ1-5, is DGGITQSPKYLFRKEGQNVTLSCEQNLNHDAMYWYRQDPGQGLRLIYYSQIVNDFQKGDIAEGYSVSREKKESFPLTVTSAQKNPTAFYLCASSSLRGRDQPQHFGDGTRLSIL.